This TCR beta chain was observed in a study of control samples from healthy donors and cancer patients. The CDR3 contains 15 residues. Profiled with immunoSEQ multiplex PCR; TCRdb holds only in-frame clones, not every one. The sample yields 98,000 or so clones, 88% seen once. The sample was blood. The clonotype originates from a woman in her 70s in good health. The chain joins TRBV21-1 to TRBJ2-1; the table's D call, TRBD2, has no DNA check behind it. TRBV21-1 is recorded as a pseudogene. CDR3 sequence (DNA): TGTGCCAGCAGCAAAGCGGGACTGCCTTACAATGAGCAGTTCTTC. Residues: CASSKAGLPYNEQFF.